This is a list of T cell receptor beta chains from one sample in a study of blood T cell repertoires in COVID-19. Only in-frame clones appear in the TCRdb table, and some are missing; sequencing was by immunoSEQ multiplex PCR. The repertoire has under 150,000 clones, around 89% of them found once; the top ten carry around 26%. Sequencing used peripheral blood. The source of these receptors is a human donor in a cohort sampled during active COVID-19. The CDR3 runs from the conserved cysteine through the conserved F or W. The D gene is left open where the match is weak. Not every row has a clone size; where given, it reads once, few, many or a size class.

TRBD2 . 14 TRBJ2-3 TRBV5-4 CASSLAGGRDTQYF TGTGCCAGCAGCTTGGCGGGGGGGAGGGATACGCAGTATTTT
TRBD2 . 17 TRBJ2-5 TRBV29-1 CSVDEGSKLAGGETQYF TGCAGCGTTGACGAGGGGTCGAAACTAGCGGGAGGAGAGACCCAGTACTTC
TRBD1 . 14 TRBJ1-2 TRBV18 CASSPRQGYYGYTF TGTGCCAGCTCACCAAGACAGGGCTACTATGGCTACACCTTC
TRBD2 . 16 TRBJ2-3 TRBV13 CASSLGLAGVPDTQYF TGTGCCAGCAGCTTAGGACTAGCGGGGGTACCTGATACGCAGTATTTT
TRBD2 . 13 TRBJ2-7 TRBV18 CASSLGLAYEQYF TGTGCCAGCTCACTTGGACTAGCCTACGAGCAGTACTTC
TRBD1 . 12 TRBJ1-1 TRBV29-1 CSAGQMNTEAFF TGCAGCGCGGGACAGATGAACACTGAAGCTTTCTTT
. . 15 TRBJ2-3 TRBV6-5 CASSGFGGLTDTQYF TGTGCCAGCAGCGGCTTTGGAGGGTTAACAGATACGCAGTATTTT
TRBD1 few 14 TRBJ2-7 TRBV9 CASSVGQGPYEQYF TGTGCCAGCAGCGTAGGACAGGGCCCCTACGAGCAGTACTTC
TRBD1 . 18 TRBJ1-4 TRBV11-2 CASSLVKGAGTRGEKLFF TGTGCCAGCAGCTTAGTGAAGGGAGCCGGGACCAGGGGGGAAAAACTGTTTTTT
TRBD2 . 13 TRBJ2-7 TRBV2 CASRTTHGGEQYF TGTGCCAGCAGGACTACCCACGGGGGGGAGCAGTACTTC
TRBD1 . 17 TRBJ2-5 TRBV7-2 CASSLAGQAERQETQYF TGTGCCAGCAGCTTAGCCGGACAGGCCGAGCGTCAAGAGACCCAGTACTTC
TRBD1 . 17 TRBJ2-6 TRBV7-9 CASSRRGQGSGANVLTF TGTGCCAGCAGTCGGAGAGGACAGGGCTCTGGGGCCAACGTCCTGACTTTC
TRBD1 once 16 TRBJ1-6 TRBV5-5 CASSRRLTGGGSPLHF TGTGCCAGCAGCCGCAGGTTGACAGGGGGAGGATCACCCCTCCACTTT
TRBD1 few 14 TRBJ1-2 TRBV9 CASSVGDRGSGYTF TGTGCCAGCAGCGTGGGGGACAGGGGCAGCGGCTACACCTTC
. . 14 TRBJ2-2 TRBV27 CASSLRLRTGELFF TGTGCCAGCAGTTTGCGCCTACGGACCGGGGAGCTGTTTTTT
. . 18 TRBJ2-4 TRBV5-6 CASSGTGIPKEAKNIQYF TGTGCCAGCAGCGGAACCGGGATCCCAAAAGAGGCCAAAAACATTCAGTACTTC
. . 15 TRBJ1-3 TRBV5-4 CASSLQGYSGNTIYF TGTGCCAGCAGCTTGCAGGGTTACTCTGGAAACACCATATATTTT